The sequence of this T cell receptor (beta chain) was determined in a study of blood T cell repertoires in COVID-19 (dated by TCRdb to the early 2020s). About the full investigation: Samples covering the acute and convalescent phases of COVID-19 were provided by collaborators in the United States, Italy and Spain. The samples were drawn from two sources: the first 160 participants of the ongoing ImmuneRACE study, and 1,200 or so subjects contributed by 6 global collaborators. The repertoires were released in a freely available public database intended as a resource for research on the immune response to SARS-CoV-2. The dataset comprised deeply sampled blood TCRbeta repertoires from subjects exposed to, actively infected with, or recovered from COVID-19. HLA class I and class II types, where available, came from metadata supplied by the sample provider rather than from assay-based typing. The sample metadata nearly always contained a de-identified subject ID, COVID-19 status, age in years and sex. The material from the prospective study consisted of cDNA or gDNA derived from T cells, B-cell-depleted T cells, or PBMCs. Results the study describes overall, beyond this receptor: The amount of clinical and demographic metadata varied by source and participant and was provided uncurated.

The germline V gene specifies SGHRS as CDR1 and YFSETQ as CDR2. Including cysteine and phenylalanine, the CDR3 has 16 amino acids. Only the CDR3 DNA stays, 48 bases, in frame from base 1. V is cut by 3 bases and J by 0 bases, and the space between the germline ends is 15 bases. The immunoSEQ Assay, a bias-controlled multiplex PCR, was used to amplify TCRbeta CDR3 regions from genomic DNA. Regarding the original processing steps: Nucleated cell counts per sample were estimated from amplification of reference gene primers within the assay. To quantify the absolute abundance of each unique TCRbeta CDR3 rearrangement, sequence reads were collapsed and filtered. For each sample, productive Simpson clonality was calculated as the square root of Simpson's diversity index over productive rearrangements. Entries here come from immuneACCESS through TCRdb and include only in-frame sequences with V and J called. Some clones fail to appear in such tables; in the studies checked, an unresolved V gene covers under half of the shortfall, and the cause of the remainder is unknown. The D gene and trimming were derived from the DNA, and the V and J assignments and clone size from that table. This sample lists under 75,000 clones; just over 85% were detected once. Clones ranked in the top ten supply 1.5% to 2% of the sample.

Turning to this clone: Its cognate antigen has yet to be identified. No qualities accompany the bases; no much larger clone lies one base away.

Each collaborating institution followed its own protocols to collect whole blood in K2EDTA tubes. For TCRbeta analysis, collaborators shipped samples in one of three forms: frozen whole blood, isolated PBMCs, or DNA extracted from either of those sample types. The rearrangement joined TRBV5-1 to TRBJ1-1; a weak D assignment points to TRBD1 (6 bases agree). The sample taken for sequencing was peripheral blood. The sequence came from a young man with acute or convalescent COVID-19. The nucleotide sequence is TGCGCCAGCAGCTCGAGCGGACAGAGATTGAACACTGAAGCTTTCTTT. The resulting protein is CASSSSGQRLNTEAFF.